This section outlines one T cell receptor (beta chain) sequence together with its context. Its antigen is unidentified. TCRdb's table, derived via immunoSEQ multiplex PCR, lists solely in-frame clones and lacks some. The top ten hold approximately 3% of the sample, which has 90,000 to 120,000 clones, approximately 89% seen once. Germline CDR1 is SGHDT and CDR2 is YYEEEE. The CDR3 contains 15 residues. V lost 0 bases to trimming and J lost 3 bases, with 12 bases between them. The data belong to a study of T cell responses to AZD1222 COVID-19 vaccine. Study-level results: There were repertoire samples only from the period after the peak T cell response. Clonal diversity was possibly underestimated; the donors were predominantly white British and more often female. Unmutated variant regions are reportedly the target of nearly half of TCRs that are spike-specific.

This chain connects TRBV5-6 to TRBJ1-1, with TRBD1 as a possible D gene (5 bases). The sequence came from an adult in good health. Sample: peripheral blood, taken on day 0 of MenACWY control vaccination. The CDR3 DNA reads TGTGCCAGCAGCTTGGAGGGGTATAGGGACACTGAAGCTTTCTTT. Residues: CASSLEGYRDTEAFF.